The clone carrying this T cell receptor (beta chain) came up a few times. Antigen specificity is unknown. This CDR3 contains 16 residues. V lost 2 bases, J lost 4 bases, and 15 bases lay in between. 5'RACE template switching produced TCR cDNA carrying a universal primer site and UMIs. Using its own MiXCR run on the 5' RACE reads, TCRdb lists one record per CDR3 protein. The sample has around 250,000 distinct CDR3 sequences, 6.9% seen once; the top ten hold approximately 0.84%. These data are taken from a study of T cells after yellow fever vaccination. Findings and limits, study-wide: After the booster, roughly 96% of CD4 and approximately 87% of CD8 primary-response clones were re-detected.

This sequence joins TRBV23-1 and TRBJ1-5; D remains unclear. TRBV23-1 is an ORF; its function is uncertain. The source material was CD4+ T cells sorted from PBMCs, sampled 15 days after the yellow fever booster vaccination. The origin of this receptor is a man aged 30-40 years who received the YFV17D yellow fever vaccine. CDR3 protein: CASSQRAFLDNQPQHF. CDR3 sequence (DNA): TGCGCCAGCAGTCAAAGGGCATTTTTAGATAATCAGCCCCAGCATTTT.